Sequencing of this T cell receptor (beta chain) was carried out in a study of early T cells in non-severe SARS-CoV-2 infection. Study summary: The authors sequenced bulk RNA from unsorted whole blood, leaving chains unpaired.

The TCR library protocol was used to attach unique molecular identifiers. These identifiers were attached to individual cDNA molecules. One entry per CDR3 protein, called by TCRdb with MiXCR from the 5' RACE reads. Of roughly 100,000 distinct CDR3 sequences in the sample, over 10% are singletons; the top ten hold over 5%. This clonotype has a count of ten or more. What it binds is not known. Study results and limitations: VDJdb matches were skewed toward anti-spike CD8 T cell responses.

Germline CDR1 is MDHEN and CDR2 is SYDVKM. The CDR3 is made up of 17 amino acids. The V segment lost 3 bases and the J segment 7 bases; nucleotides outside the gene matches: 15. The genes are TRBV28 and TRBJ2-7, with TRBD1 matching over 10 bases. Sequencing used whole blood. This receptor was taken from an adult who was a healthcare worker with PCR-confirmed SARS-CoV-2 infection or an uninfected control (not recorded which). The CDR3 DNA is TGTGCCAGCAGTTTCGGGACAGGGGTCACCCTCGGGGGGGAGCAGTACTTC. Amino acid sequence: CASSFGTGVTLGGEQYF.